The entry below gives a single T cell receptor beta chain sequence along with its context. The data stem from a study of CD8+ T cells in alopecia areata. At the level of the study: Treated patients were given 5 to 10 mg oral tofacitinib twice daily.

TCR sequencing used cDNA made by reverse transcription of extracted RNA. Some clones are missing from TCRdb's copy, which holds only in-frame ones; the method was immunoSEQ multiplex PCR. This sample yields about 200,000 clones, of which 57% are seen a single time; 0.45% belongs to the top ten. This CDR3 is built from 10 residues. Germline CDR1 SQVTM, CDR2 ANQGSEA. V lost 3 bases, J lost 7 bases, and 7 bases lay in between. Here the sequenced sample was CD4+ T cells sorted from blood, taken at week 0. This rearrangement joins TRBV29-1 to TRBJ2-7; unclear D gene. This receptor was obtained from a human donor with alopecia areata. CDR3 sequence reads: CSVDFGEQYF. The CDR3 coding sequence is TGCAGCGTTGATTTTGGGGAGCAGTACTTC.